These T cell receptor beta chains were read from a single sample in a study of tumor T cells in aggressive B-cell lymphoma. The method was immunoSEQ multiplex PCR; TCRdb's version includes in-frame clones alone and lacks a portion of them. The sample gives 9,000 to 13,000 clones, around nine tenths of which show up once; 2% to 2.5% is in the top ten. The source material was tumor tissue. These receptors were obtained from an adult with diffuse large B cell lymphoma. CDR3s include the opening cysteine and the closing phenylalanine or tryptophan. A D gene is named only where the DNA matches it firmly. Clone size appears in some rows only: once, few, many, or a class for an expanded clone.

d_call clone_size j_call v_call cdr3_nt cdr3_aa
TRBD1 . TRBJ2-7 TRBV10-3 TGTGCCATCAGTGGGGGGACAGGGGTCGACGAGCAGTACTTC CAISGGTGVDEQYF
TRBD2 . TRBJ2-1 TRBV11-2 TGTGCCAGCAGCGGAACAACTAGCGAAAGCTCCTACAATGAGCAGTTCTTC CASSGTTSESSYNEQFF
. . TRBJ2-5 TRBV7-2 TGTGCCAGCAGCTTAGTACCAGGGCGTAGGGAGACCCAGTACTTC CASSLVPGRRETQYF
. once TRBJ2-2 TRBV14 TGTGCCAGCAGCCCCCAGAACACCGGGGAGCTGTTTTTT CASSPQNTGELFF
. . TRBJ1-1 TRBV7-2 TGTGCCAGCAGCTGGGGGGTCTACAACACTGAAGCTTTCTTT CASSWGVYNTEAFF
. . TRBJ2-5 TRBV7-9 TGTGCCAGCAGGGGGGGGGCAGAGACCCAGTACTTC CASRGGAETQYF
. . TRBJ1-3 TRBV28 TGTGCCAGCTTCGAGCAGGGAGGAGAAGTCCTAGGAAACACCATATATTTT CASFEQGGEVLGNTIYF
. . TRBJ1-5 TRBV28 TGTGCCAGCACCCTGTCGGGGGGCAGAGGCAATCAGCCCCAGCATTTT CASTLSGGRGNQPQHF
TRBD2 . TRBJ2-1 TRBV4-1 TGCGCCAGCAGCCAAGATTGGGGACTAGCGGGGAGAGACAATGAGCAGTTCTTC CASSQDWGLAGRDNEQFF
. . TRBJ2-2 TRBV4-1 TGCGCCAGCAGCCAAGTTGCACAGGGGGGGATCGGGGAGCTGTTTTTT CASSQVAQGGIGELFF
TRBD1 . TRBJ1-2 TRBV2 TGTGCCAGCAGGCCGGGACAGGGCCCTGGAGGCTACACCTTC CASRPGQGPGGYTF
. . TRBJ1-1 TRBV6-1 TGTGCCAGCAGTGACCGGGGGGCTTCGAACACTGAAGCTTTCTTT CASSDRGASNTEAFF
. . TRBJ2-3 TRBV6-5 TGTGCCAGCAGTAGGGGTTGGGTTGGTCCAGATACGCAGTATTTT CASSRGWVGPDTQYF
. . TRBJ1-4 TRBV6-5 TGTGCCAGCAGTTACGGGTCAGGAACTAATGAAAAACTGTTTTTT CASSYGSGTNEKLFF
TRBD2 . TRBJ2-2 TRBV27 TGTGCCAGCAGCCTTTATTCCGGGACTAGCCAGAACACCGGGGAGCTGTTTTTT CASSLYSGTSQNTGELFF
. . TRBJ2-5 TRBV27 TGTGCCAGCACCCGATCGGGAGCAACTCAAGAGACCCAGTACTTC CASTRSGATQETQYF
TRBD1 . TRBJ2-1 TRBV18 TGTGCCAGCTCACATTCGGGCCGGGGACAGGGTCGTCAATCCTTCAATGAGCAGTTCTTC CASSHSGRGQGRQSFNEQFF
. . TRBJ1-4 TRBV6-5 TGTGCCAGCAGTTCCGGAGCGGCGGAAAAACTGTTTTTT CASSSGAAEKLFF
. . TRBJ2-4 TRBV18 TGTGCCAGCTCACGGGGCTGGGCTGCCAAAAACATTCAGTACTTC CASSRGWAAKNIQYF
. . TRBJ2-3 TRBV7-9 TGTGCCAGCAGCTTGGGCTTGGCTCCCCCCCCCGATACGCAGTATTTT CASSLGLAPPPDTQYF
. . TRBJ2-3 TRBV19 TGTGCCAGTAGTGTGGGACTTATCACAGATACGCAGTATTTT CASSVGLITDTQYF
. . TRBJ2-7 TRBV11-2 TGTGCCAGCTCTGAGGCTTACGAGCAGTACTTC CASSEAYEQYF
. . TRBJ2-1 TRBV11-2 TGTGCCAGCAGTTTTTCCGGGACTCTGGCTTACAATGAGCAGTTCTTC CASSFSGTLAYNEQFF
. . TRBJ2-1 TRBV6-6 TGTGCCAGCCTTCCAAGGGCCAGGGGAGATGAGCAGTTCTTC CASLPRARGDEQFF
TRBD2 . TRBJ2-3 TRBV5-1 TGCGCCAGCAGCCCAGCGGGACTAGCGCCGGTAGATACGCAGTATTTT CASSPAGLAPVDTQYF
TRBD2 . TRBJ2-1 TRBV5-1 TGCGCCAGCAGGGGACTAGCGGGATCCTACAATGAGCAGTTCTTC CASRGLAGSYNEQFF
TRBD1 . TRBJ2-7 TRBV19 TGTGCCAGTAGTCCCCTAGGGGACAGGGGAAGCTACGAGCAGTACTTC CASSPLGDRGSYEQYF
. . TRBJ1-4 TRBV19 TGTGCCAGTGGGCAACGGGAGGGAAAACTGTTTTTT CASGQREGKLFF
. . TRBJ2-7 TRBV6-1 TGTGCCAGCAGTCATATGGGTAGGGGAGAGCAGTACTTC CASSHMGRGEQYF
TRBD2 . TRBJ2-1 TRBV5-6 TGTGCCAGCAGCTTGAACCTTCTAGCGGGATACAATGAGCAGTTCTTC CASSLNLLAGYNEQFF
. . TRBJ2-3 TRBV11-2 TGTGCCAGCAGCGGGGACATCTCTAGCACAGATACGCAGTATTTT CASSGDISSTDTQYF
. . TRBJ2-5 TRBV6-4 TGTGCCAGCACCGGGGGAGAGACCCAGTACTTC CASTGGETQYF
. . TRBJ2-7 TRBV2 TGTGCCAGCAGTGATGAGACTCCCGATGGTTACGAGCAGTACTTC CASSDETPDGYEQYF
. . TRBJ1-1 TRBV4-2 TGTGCCAGCAGCTTTAAAGGGGTGTTGAACACTGAAGCTTTCTTT CASSFKGVLNTEAFF
. . TRBJ1-2 TRBV18 TGTGCCAGCTCACCTCTGGCGGGGAACTATGGCTACACCTTC CASSPLAGNYGYTF